The 30 T cell receptor beta chains below were found in one sample sequenced in a study of T cell responses to AZD1222 COVID-19 vaccine. TCRdb's table, derived via immunoSEQ multiplex PCR, lists solely in-frame clones and lacks some. Among 100,000 to 150,000 clones listed, 90% were seen once. This material consisted of peripheral blood, taken on day 0 of MenACWY control vaccination. The receptors shown here come from an adult in good health.

V and J are TRBV5-6 and TRBJ1-2; 7 bases agree with TRBD1. With 1 base clipped from V and 5 bases from J, the junction kept 17 bases outside the gene matches. Looked up from germline, CDR1 is SGHDT and CDR2 is YYEEEE. This CDR3 is 18 amino acids long. CDR3 in amino acids: CASSLSLDPDRVLYGYTF. The CDR3 coding sequence is TGTGCCAGCAGCTTGTCACTAGACCCTGACAGGGTCTTATATGGCTACACCTTC.

The V and J genes are TRBV4-2 and TRBJ2-2, with TRBD2 matching over 12 bases. Losses at the gene ends were 1 base for V and 1 base for J; bases not matched to a gene: 7. The CDR3 runs 19 residues. CDR1 and CDR2 from the germline V gene are LGHNA and YNFKEQ. The CDR3 loop reads CASSQGGMTSGGNTGELFF. CDR3 DNA: TGTGCCAGCAGCCAAGGCGGAATGACTAGCGGGGGGAACACCGGGGAGCTGTTTTTT.

The table lists this clone with a count of one. The chain has TRBV6-6 and TRBJ1-2; D not certain. The germline V gene has CDR1 MNHNY and CDR2 SVGAGI (reference sequence). V was trimmed by 6 bases and J by 13 bases, leaving 18 bases between them. The CDR3 has 12 amino acids. The CDR3 here is CASSKQRTLGTF. For the CDR3, the DNA is TGTGCCAGCAGCAAGCAGAGAACCCTAGGCACCTTC.

The chain has TRBV29-1 and TRBJ2-7, with TRBD2 matching 9 bases. The ends lost 1 base at V and 4 bases at J; junction bases unmatched: 17. Germline CDR1 SQVTM, CDR2 ANQGSEA. This CDR3 is built from 18 residues. The CDR3 spells CSVEVSRLAVGGTYEQYF. The CDR3 bases are TGCAGCGTTGAAGTCTCTCGACTAGCGGTCGGAGGCACGTACGAGCAGTACTTC.

This clone showed up just a few times. The rearrangement joins TRBV6-2 or TRBV6-3 to TRBJ2-7; a possible D gene is TRBD2 (6 bases). Germline assignment: CDR1 MNHEY and CDR2 SVGEGT. The ends were cut back, 4 bases at V and 0 bases at J, with 16 bases in the middle. The CDR3 has 16 residues. CDR3 in amino acids: CASSSLAGSHSYEQYF. CDR3 bases: TGTGCCAGCAGTTCCCTCGCGGGATCACACTCCTACGAGCAGTACTTC.

The rearrangement uses TRBV7-2 and TRBJ1-5; TRBD1 is a possible D gene (6 bases). The germline V gene has CDR1 SGHTA and CDR2 FQGNSA. The CDR3 is made up of 14 amino acids. Trimming removed 3 bases from V and 6 bases from J, with 12 bases in between. The CDR3, as DNA: TGTGCCAGCAGCTTGCGGGGGGCTCGTCAGCCCCAGCATTTT. Residues: CASSLRGARQPQHF. The full variable domain, rest sourced from reference TRBV7-2 and TRBJ1-5, is GAGVSQSPSNKVTEKGKDVELRCDPISGHTALYWYRQSLGQGLEFLIYFQGNSAPDKSGLPSDRFSAERTGGSVSTLTIQRTQQEDSAVYLCASSLRGARQPQHFGDGTRLSIL.

The chain recombines TRBV4-1 with TRBJ2-4, with D possibly TRBD1 on 7 matching bases. The CDR3 consists of 18 residues. The V and J ends lost 1 base and 3 bases respectively, with 19 bases between them. Germline CDR1 is MGHRA and CDR2 is YSYEKL. CDR3 coding DNA: TGCGCCAGCAGCCAAGTGTGGGACAGTTGGGGGGACAAAAACATTCAGTACTTC. Translated: CASSQVWDSWGDKNIQYF.

The V gene is TRBV28, the J gene TRBJ2-1, with TRBD1 identical over 7 bases. CDR3 length: 17 amino acids. Looked up from germline, CDR1 is MDHEN and CDR2 is SYDVKM. The J segment lost 5 bases and the V segment lost 6 bases, leaving 16 bases of the junction unmatched. The CDR3 nucleotides are TGTGCCAGCAGCTCCTCGGCGTGGACAGGCCCGAACAATGAGCAGTTCTTC. Protein sequence: CASSSSAWTGPNNEQFF. The variable domain in full, with the rest retrieved from reference TRBV28 and TRBJ2-1, is DVKVTQSSRYLVKRTGEKVFLECVQDMDHENMFWYRQDPGLGLRLIYFSYDVKMKEKGDIPEGYSVSREKKERFSLILESASTNQTSMYLCASSSSAWTGPNNEQFFGPGTRLTVL.

The chain uses TRBV4-2 and TRBJ1-6, with D perhaps TRBD1 (5 bases). Deletions cut 1 base from V and 8 bases from J, with 9 bases between. Germline values: CDR1 LGHNA, CDR2 YNFKEQ. The CDR3 runs 14 residues. The CDR3 coding sequence is TGTGCCAGCAGCCAAGGAGGGACTTATTCACCCCTCCACTTT. This gives the protein CASSQGGTYSPLHF.

The chain couples TRBV11-2 to TRBJ2-5, with D possibly being TRBD1 or TRBD2 (5 bases each). The CDR3 totals 17 residues. Germline CDR1 reads SGHAT; CDR2 reads FQNNGV. V was clipped by 6 bases and J by 1 base, with 21 bases between them. CDR3 residues: CASRTVWGPGIQETQYF. CDR3 nucleotides: TGTGCCAGCAGAACGGTTTGGGGCCCGGGAATCCAAGAGACCCAGTACTTC.

The J gene is TRBJ2-3, the V gene TRBV6-4; TRBD1 is a possible D gene (6 bases). This CDR3 is 15 amino acids long. V was trimmed by 6 bases and J by 0 bases, leaving 13 bases between them. Per germline, CDR1 MRHNA and CDR2 SNTAGT. The CDR3 spells CASSLDSTSTDTQYF. Here the CDR3 DNA reads TGTGCCAGCAGCTTGGACAGCACTAGCACAGATACGCAGTATTTT.

The V and J genes are TRBV6-5 and TRBJ2-5, with 13 positions matching TRBD2. This CDR3 is 15 amino acids long. CDR1 is MNHEY, CDR2 SVGAGI, per germline. J gave up 1 base and V 4 bases, and 0 bases lay outside the gene matches. CDR3 sequence reads: CASSWTSGGQETQYF. As DNA, the CDR3 is TGTGCCAGCAGTTGGACTAGCGGGGGCCAAGAGACCCAGTACTTC.

The V call is TRBV2, the J call TRBJ2-3, with TRBD2 matching over 11 bases. J was trimmed by 3 bases and V by 4 bases; bases with no gene match: 3. The CDR3 spans 15 residues. Germline V lookup: CDR1 SNHLY, CDR2 FYNNEI. In DNA form, the CDR3 reads TGTGCCAGCAGTGTTTGGACTAGCGGGACAGATACGCAGTATTTT. Translated: CASSVWTSGTDTQYF.

This chain connects TRBV7-9 to TRBJ2-1; D is possibly TRBD2 (5 bases). The CDR3 consists of 15 residues. Trimming stripped 3 bases from V and 6 bases from J, with 15 bases between. The V gene's germline CDR1 is SEHNR and CDR2 FQNEAQ (reference sequence). The chain's CDR3 is CASSFERIGINEQFF. Written as DNA, the CDR3 is TGTGCCAGCAGCTTTGAGCGGATCGGAATCAATGAGCAGTTCTTC.

This chain connects TRBV5-1 to TRBJ1-2; D perhaps matches TRBD1 (6 bases). Looked up from germline, CDR1 is SGHRS and CDR2 is YFSETQ. The CDR3 covers 16 residues. V was trimmed by 4 bases and J by 3 bases, leaving 19 bases between them. Here the CDR3 reads CASSHTGDTAYYGYTF. The CDR3 coding sequence is TGCGCCAGCAGCCACACCGGGGACACCGCTTACTATGGCTACACCTTC.

V is TRBV7-9 and J is TRBJ2-7; TRBD2 is a possible D gene (6 bases). The CDR3 runs to 14 residues. The germline CDR1 and CDR2 sequences are SEHNR and FQNEAQ (reference sequence). The V and J ends lost 5 bases and 6 bases respectively, with 17 bases between them. The CDR3, as DNA: TGTGCCAGCAGCCATGGGGGACTCCCGAGCGAGCAGTACTTC. It encodes CASSHGGLPSEQYF.

The chain uses TRBV10-3 and TRBJ2-7; TRBD2 matches at 10 bases. This CDR3 is 15 amino acids long. Germline loops: CDR1 ENHRY, CDR2 SYGVKD. V shed 2 bases and J 5 bases; nucleotides not matched to a gene: 6. The CDR3 nucleotides read TGTGCCATCAGTGAGCCGGGACTAGCGTCCGACGAGCAGTACTTC. As protein: CAISEPGLASDEQYF.

This chain connects TRBV7-2 to TRBJ2-5; no clear D gene. Trimming left V 1 base short and J 5 bases short, with 14 bases between. The germline V gene has CDR1 SGHTA and CDR2 FQGNSA. This CDR3 region has 15 residues. The CDR3 region has the DNA TGTGCCAGCAGCTTAGGGGGTCAGGTATCGGAGACCCAGTACTTC. The encoded protein is CASSLGGQVSETQYF.

The chain combines TRBV19 with TRBJ1-1, with 9 bases identical to TRBD1. The germline gives CDR1 LNHDA, CDR2 SQIVND (reference sequence). V shed 3 bases and J 4 bases; nucleotides not matched to a gene: 6. This CDR3 contains 15 residues. The CDR3 spells CASSIRGQGLTEAFF. The CDR3 bases are TGTGCCAGTAGTATTAGAGGACAGGGGCTCACTGAAGCTTTCTTT.

CDR3 amino acids: CASSLIDGTGELFF. The CDR3, as DNA: TGTGCCAGCAGCTTAATCGATGGCACCGGGGAGCTGTTTTTT. This chain joins TRBV7-3 and TRBJ2-2; D remains ambiguous. Germline V gene sequence: CDR1 SGHTA, CDR2 FQGTGA. The CDR3 sequence is 14 residues long. Trimming pared 1 base from V and 4 bases from J, leaving 7 bases between.

A word on this clone: An end of the junction does not agree with germline; a read error may underlie this. V and J are TRBV7-3 and TRBJ2-5; D not certain. This CDR3 has 13 amino acids. Per germline, CDR1 SGHTA and CDR2 FQGTGA. The CDR3 is CASSPSAQGTQYF. The CDR3 DNA sequence: TGTGCCAGCAGCCCCAGCGCCCAAGGGACCCAGTACTTC.

This chain joins TRBV10-2 and TRBJ1-1; D call uncertain. Trimming shortened V by 2 bases and J by 14 bases, and 18 bases separated the two germline ends. This CDR3 is 13 amino acids long. The germline CDR1 and CDR2 sequences are WSHSY and SAAADI. Here the CDR3 DNA reads TGCGCCAGCAGTGAGCCGAAACCTCCTAACTGGTTCTTT. This encodes CASSEPKPPNWFF.

This rearrangement joins TRBV5-3 to TRBJ2-7, with D tentatively TRBD1 (5 bases). TRBV5-3 is assigned to the ORF class and has an uncertain function. This CDR3 contains 14 residues. Trimming removed 4 bases from V and 3 bases from J, with 14 bases in between. The CDR3 DNA sequence: TGTGCCAGAAGCCGTGACAGAGCTTACTACGAGCAGTACGTC. Protein: CARSRDRAYYEQYV.

J is TRBJ1-5 and V is TRBV19; no clear D. CDR3 size: 15 residues. The V gene lost 5 bases and the J gene lost 3 bases, with 14 bases spanning the gap. In germline, CDR1 is LNHDA, CDR2 SQIVND (reference sequence). The CDR3 reads CASSPADAVNQPQHF. The CDR3 region has the DNA TGTGCCAGTAGTCCGGCCGATGCGGTCAATCAGCCCCAGCATTTT.

This chain uses TRBV29-1 with TRBJ2-1, with a possible D match to TRBD2 (6 bases). The germline gives CDR1 SQVTM, CDR2 ANQGSEA. This CDR3 comprises 13 residues. Deletions cut 3 bases from V and 3 bases from J, with 9 bases between. The CDR3 here is CSVDPGSYNEQFF. For the CDR3, the DNA is TGCAGCGTTGACCCCGGGAGCTACAATGAGCAGTTCTTC.

The DNA for the CDR3 is TGTGCCAGCAGTGAGGGACGTTCGGGGGAGCAGTACTTC. It codes for CASSEGRSGEQYF. The V gene is TRBV6-4, the J gene TRBJ2-7; either TRBD1 or TRBD2 may supply D (5 bases each). V dropped 3 bases and J dropped 7 bases, with 13 bases sitting between them. The CDR3 is 13 amino acids. Germline CDR1 reads MRHNA; CDR2 reads SNTAGT.

The chain uses TRBV7-2 and TRBJ1-1; D is unclear. V lost 5 bases and J lost 0, with 10 bases in between. The germline V gene encodes CDR1 SGHTA and CDR2 FQGNSA. This CDR3 spans 14 amino acids. As DNA, the CDR3 is TGTGCCAGCAGCGACGGACGGTTGAACACTGAAGCTTTCTTT. Its translation is CASSDGRLNTEAFF. Variable domain in full (rest from reference TRBV7-2 and TRBJ1-1): GAGVSQSPSNKVTEKGKDVELRCDPISGHTALYWYRQSLGQGLEFLIYFQGNSAPDKSGLPSDRFSAERTGGSVSTLTIQRTQQEDSAVYLCASSDGRLNTEAFFGQGTRLTVV.

The rearrangement uses TRBV10-1 and TRBJ2-5; 15 bases match TRBD2. Unmatched junction bases numbered 10, after V lost 6 bases and J lost 5 bases. In germline, CDR1 is WNHNN, CDR2 SYGVQD (reference sequence). The CDR3 is 17 amino acids. CDR3 region: CASSERTSGGARETQYF. As DNA, the CDR3 is TGCGCCAGCAGCGAGAGGACTAGCGGGGGGGCCAGGGAGACCCAGTACTTC.

This clone was counted once. The chain has TRBV6-5 and TRBJ2-3; D not resolved. This CDR3 is 16 amino acids long. Trimming pared 0 bases from V and 1 base from J, leaving 11 bases between. Germline lookup yields CDR1 MNHEY and CDR2 SVGAGI. The CDR3 loop is CASSYSKIAGTDTQYF. The CDR3 DNA sequence: TGTGCCAGCAGTTACTCGAAAATTGCAGGCACAGATACGCAGTATTTT.

This sequence joins TRBV19 and TRBJ1-5, with D perhaps matching TRBD1 (6 bases). Trimming shortened V by 5 bases and J by 7 bases, and 15 bases separated the two germline ends. Germline CDR1 reads LNHDA; CDR2 reads SQIVND (reference sequence). This CDR3 has 14 amino acids. The CDR3 region has the DNA TGTGCCAGTAGTCCCCAAGACAGGTACCAGCCCCAGCATTTT. It encodes CASSPQDRYQPQHF. Full variable domain (remainder filled in from reference TRBV19 and TRBJ1-5): DGGITQSPKYLFRKEGQNVTLSCEQNLNHDAMYWYRQDPGQGLRLIYYSQIVNDFQKGDIAEGYSVSREKKESFPLTVTSAQKNPTAFYLCASSPQDRYQPQHFGDGTRLSIL.